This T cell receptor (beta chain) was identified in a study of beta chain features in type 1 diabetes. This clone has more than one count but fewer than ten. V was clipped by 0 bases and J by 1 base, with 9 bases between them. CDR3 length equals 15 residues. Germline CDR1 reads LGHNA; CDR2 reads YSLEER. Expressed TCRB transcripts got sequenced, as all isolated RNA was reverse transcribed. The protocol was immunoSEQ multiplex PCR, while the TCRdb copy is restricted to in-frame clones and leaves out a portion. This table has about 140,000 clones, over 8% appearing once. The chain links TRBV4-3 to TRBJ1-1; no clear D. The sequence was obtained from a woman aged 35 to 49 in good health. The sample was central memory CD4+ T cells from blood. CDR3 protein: CASSQDQGRNTEAFF. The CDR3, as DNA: TGCGCCAGCAGCCAAGACCAAGGGAGGAACACTGAAGCTTTCTTT.